Each of the 31 T cell receptor beta chains below was sequenced from the same sample in a study of shared clonotypes between healthy human individuals. Libraries were prepared by immunoSEQ multiplex PCR; TCRdb keeps only in-frame clonotypes and omits some of them. Of about a million clones in the sample, about 70% were seen once. Sequencing used memory CD4+ T cells sorted from blood. Subset here: CD45RA-negative fraction. These TCRs come from a man younger than 35 in good health.

With regard to this clone: In the same sample, other DNA sequences code for this CDR3. The chain carries TRBV6-5 and TRBJ1-1; the D is unclear. The germline V gene has CDR1 MNHEY and CDR2 SVGAGI. CDR3 size: 13 residues. V gave up 0 bases and J gave up 4 bases, with 6 bases separating them. The CDR3 region is CASSYSRGTEAFF. In DNA form, the CDR3 reads TGTGCCAGCAGTTACTCCCGGGGCACTGAAGCTTTCTTT.

J is TRBJ2-5 and V is TRBV18, with unresolved D. V dropped 8 bases and J dropped 1 base, with 14 bases sitting between them. The CDR3 contains 14 residues. In germline, CDR1 is KGHSH, CDR2 LQKENI. CDR3 residues: CASGIGQAQETQYF. The CDR3 DNA is TGTGCCAGCGGAATCGGGCAGGCCCAAGAGACCCAGTACTTC.

Concerning this clone itself: Other nucleotide sequences from this sample produce the same CDR3. The CDR3 coding sequence is TGCGCCAGCAGCTCGGGACAGGGGGGAGAGACCCAGTACTTC. Amino acids: CASSSGQGGETQYF. The chain couples TRBV5-1 to TRBJ2-5; 11 bases line up with TRBD1. The CDR3 contains 14 residues. Trimming removed 3 bases from V and 4 bases from J; junction bases left unmatched: 2. CDR1 SGHRS and CDR2 YFSETQ come from the germline V gene. The full variable domain, with the rest looked up from reference TRBV5-1 and TRBJ2-5, is KAGVTQTPRYLIKTRGQQVTLSCSPISGHRSVSWYQQTPGQGLQFLFEYFSETQRNKGNFPGRFSGRQFSNSRSEMNVSTLELGDSALYLCASSSGQGGETQYFGPGTRLLVL.

This clone appeared many times. The V gene is TRBV7-2, the J gene TRBJ2-6; D uncertain. Germline V gene sequence: CDR1 SGHTA, CDR2 FQGNSA. The CDR3 is 15 amino acids. Deletions cut 2 bases from V and 0 bases from J, with 5 bases between. The CDR3 here is CASSLLSSGANVLTF. CDR3 bases: TGTGCCAGCAGCTTATTGAGCTCTGGGGCCAACGTCCTGACTTTC.

This clone has only a few counts. The chain uses TRBV27 and TRBJ1-6; no reliable D call. Germline lookup yields CDR1 MNHEY and CDR2 SMNVEV (reference sequence). With 7 bases removed from V and 10 bases from J, the gap between germline ends came to 14 bases. There are 13 residues in the CDR3. The CDR3 is CASTRDLNSPLHF. The CDR3 bases are TGTGCCAGCACCCGTGACTTGAACTCACCCCTCCACTTT.

The chain links TRBV6-1 to TRBJ2-1; no reliable D call. The CDR3 consists of 15 residues. Germline V lookup: CDR1 MNHNS, CDR2 SASEGT. Trimming removed 3 bases from V and 6 bases from J, with 15 bases in between. The chain's CDR3 is CASSDVARPGNEQFF. CDR3 sequence (DNA): TGTGCCAGCAGTGACGTGGCCCGGCCGGGCAATGAGCAGTTCTTC.

This clone was found a few times. The sample has other DNA sequences that encode this CDR3 too. This chain links TRBV7-3 with TRBJ1-5; D gene ambiguous. CDR3 length equals 13 residues. Deletions cut 0 bases from V and 5 bases from J, with 5 bases between. Germline CDR1 reads SGHTA; CDR2 reads FQGTGA. CDR3: CASSLTRDQPQHF. CDR3 nucleotide sequence: TGTGCCAGCAGCTTAACGAGGGATCAGCCCCAGCATTTT.

The chain recombines TRBV18 with TRBJ2-7, with a weak D call TRBD1 (6 bases). The CDR3 is made up of 15 amino acids. CDR1 is KGHSH, CDR2 LQKENI, per germline. The ends were cut back, 3 bases at V and 9 bases at J, with 21 bases in the middle. CDR3 DNA sequence: TGTGCCAGCTCACCGTACGGGGCAGGGGATATGGGGCAGTACTTC. Amino acids: CASSPYGAGDMGQYF.

V gene TRBV28 combines with J gene TRBJ2-7, with 7 bases matching TRBD1. CDR1 and CDR2 from the germline V gene are MDHEN and SYDVKM. V shed 6 bases, J shed 4 bases, and the junction held 6 bases outside the gene matches. The length of the CDR3 is 13 residues. The CDR3 DNA sequence: TGTGCCAGCAGAACTGACAGGGTGTACGAGCAGTACTTC. Protein product: CASRTDRVYEQYF.

The V call is TRBV5-1, the J call TRBJ2-7, with 11 bases fitting TRBD2. The CDR3 extends over 15 amino acids. Germline CDR1 reads SGHRS; CDR2 reads YFSETQ. The V gene end was trimmed by 4 bases and the J gene end by 5 bases; junction bases not matched to a gene: 8. This chain's CDR3 is CASSMTSGALNEQYF. DNA of the CDR3: TGCGCCAGCAGCATGACTAGCGGGGCCCTCAACGAGCAGTACTTC.

This chain links TRBV18 with TRBJ1-2; D gene ambiguous. Germline V gene sequence: CDR1 KGHSH, CDR2 LQKENI. The length of the CDR3 is 12 residues. V shed 3 bases and J shed 6 bases, with 8 bases lying between them. The CDR3 sequence is CASSPLQDGYTF. CDR3 sequence (DNA): TGTGCCAGCTCACCGTTACAAGATGGCTACACCTTC.

V gene TRBV30 combines with J gene TRBJ2-3; 7 positions agree with TRBD1. This CDR3 is built from 17 residues. Looked up from germline, CDR1 is GTSNPN and CDR2 is SVGIG (reference sequence). J was trimmed by 2 bases and V by 5 bases; bases with no gene match: 16. The CDR3 here is CAWSRGQVQGYTDTQYF. For the CDR3, the DNA is TGTGCCTGGTCCCGCGGACAGGTACAAGGATACACAGATACGCAGTATTTT.

This clone was detected once. The rearrangement uses TRBV5-1 and TRBJ2-5, with 7 bases aligning to TRBD1. CDR3 size: 14 residues. The ends lost 3 bases at V and 4 bases at J; junction bases unmatched: 6. CDR1 and CDR2 from the germline V gene are SGHRS and YFSETQ. This CDR3 reads CASSSISGGETQYF. CDR3 nucleotide sequence: TGCGCCAGCAGCTCAATATCAGGGGGAGAGACCCAGTACTTC. Filled out from reference TRBV5-1 and TRBJ2-5, the complete variable domain reads KAGVTQTPRYLIKTRGQQVTLSCSPISGHRSVSWYQQTPGQGLQFLFEYFSETQRNKGNFPGRFSGRQFSNSRSEMNVSTLELGDSALYLCASSSISGGETQYFGPGTRLLVL.

This chain joins TRBV5-1 and TRBJ2-3; TRBD2 matches at 8 bases. The length of the CDR3 is 15 residues. The V and J ends lost 1 base and 5 bases, in that order; junction bases with no gene match: 6. Germline lookup yields CDR1 SGHRS and CDR2 YFSETQ. CDR3 coding DNA: TGCGCCAGCAGCTTGTTAGGACTAGCAATAGATACGCAGTATTTT. It encodes CASSLLGLAIDTQYF. Full variable domain (missing parts from reference TRBV5-1 and TRBJ2-3): KAGVTQTPRYLIKTRGQQVTLSCSPISGHRSVSWYQQTPGQGLQFLFEYFSETQRNKGNFPGRFSGRQFSNSRSEMNVSTLELGDSALYLCASSLLGLAIDTQYFGPGTRLTVL.

The gene calls are TRBV30 and TRBJ2-2; no definite D call. Germline-derived CDR1 and CDR2 are GTSNPN and SVGIG (reference sequence). Trimming took 1 base from V and 3 from J, leaving 15 bases between them. CDR3 length equals 16 residues. The CDR3 is CAWSAGRYLYTGELFF. CDR3 in DNA: TGTGCCTGGAGTGCCGGACGGTACCTTTACACCGGGGAGCTGTTTTTT.

The genes are TRBV5-8 and TRBJ2-1; TRBD2 is a possible D gene (6 bases). The V end was cut by 1 base, the J end by 5 bases, with 13 bases between. CDR3 length: 15 residues. From germline, CDR1 is SGHTS and CDR2 YDEGEE. In DNA, the CDR3 is TGTGCCAGCAGCTTGAGGCGCGGGGCTAACAATGAGCAGTTCTTC. Translated: CASSLRRGANNEQFF.

The chain uses TRBV10-2 and TRBJ2-1; 9 nucleotides match TRBD1. Germline lookup yields CDR1 WSHSY and CDR2 SAAADI. This CDR3 has 13 residues. V lost 7 bases, J lost 5 bases, and 3 bases stayed unmatched. CDR3 bases: TGCGCCAGCACGAGGGACAGGGACAATGAGCAGTTCTTC. It codes for CASTRDRDNEQFF.

This clone is a singleton in its sample. The V and J genes are TRBV10-3 and TRBJ2-6; D not resolved. The CDR3 contains 14 residues. CDR1 is ENHRY, CDR2 SYGVKD, per germline. V dropped 3 bases and J dropped 0 bases, with 3 bases sitting between them. CDR3 in amino acids: CAISDISGANVLTF. The CDR3 DNA reads as TGTGCCATCAGTGATATCTCTGGGGCCAACGTCCTGACTTTC.

V usage is TRBV29-1 and J usage is TRBJ2-5; 7 bases fit TRBD2. From germline, CDR1 is SQVTM and CDR2 ANQGSEA. Trimming cost V 7 bases and J 5 bases; bases outside gene matches: 10. There are 13 residues in the CDR3. The CDR3 is CSEREGWGETQYF. In DNA form, the CDR3 reads TGCAGCGAGAGGGAGGGTTGGGGGGAGACCCAGTACTTC.

This clone was counted a few times. Other DNA sequences of this sample code for an identical CDR3. The chain links TRBV2 to TRBJ2-1; 12 nucleotides agree with TRBD2. The germline gives CDR1 SNHLY, CDR2 FYNNEI. J was trimmed by 10 bases and V by 6 bases; bases with no gene match: 4. This CDR3 is built from 13 residues. Written as DNA, the CDR3 is TGTGCCAGCAGACTAGCGGGAGGAGGGGAGCAGTTCTTC. Translating it yields CASRLAGGGEQFF.

This clone was detected once. The genes are TRBV28 and TRBJ1-4; a weak D match, TRBD1 (5 bases). The CDR3 sequence is 14 residues long. The V end lost 5 bases, the J end lost 6 bases, and 13 bases lay between the germline ends. Germline V gene data show CDR1 as MDHEN and CDR2 as SYDVKM. CDR3 coding DNA: TGTGCCAGCAGTCCCGGACATACCTATGAAAAACTGTTTTTT. This gives the protein CASSPGHTYEKLFF.

The CDR3 DNA reads as TGTGCCTCACCCAAAGCGGGGGCGCAAACCGGGGAGCTGTTTTTT. This codes for CASPKAGAQTGELFF. This chain links TRBV30 with TRBJ2-2; 8 bases agree with TRBD2. Trimming took 7 bases from V and 5 from J; bases not matched to a gene: 12. This CDR3 region has 15 residues. The germline V gene has CDR1 GTSNPN and CDR2 SVGIG (reference sequence).

V usage is TRBV5-1 and J usage is TRBJ1-3; D gene ambiguous. Trimming left V 0 bases short and J 0 bases short, with 7 bases between. The germline V gene encodes CDR1 SGHRS and CDR2 YFSETQ. This CDR3 has 15 residues. This CDR3 is CASSLDPSSGNTIYF. The CDR3 DNA is TGCGCCAGCAGCTTGGACCCGAGCTCTGGAAACACCATATATTTT. Filled out from reference TRBV5-1 and TRBJ1-3, the complete variable domain reads KAGVTQTPRYLIKTRGQQVTLSCSPISGHRSVSWYQQTPGQGLQFLFEYFSETQRNKGNFPGRFSGRQFSNSRSEMNVSTLELGDSALYLCASSLDPSSGNTIYFGEGSWLTVV.

A remark on this clone: Other DNA sequences from this sample encode an identical CDR3 as well. The J gene is TRBJ2-2, the V gene TRBV18; D gene uncertain. The CDR3 sequence is 13 residues long. Between the trimmed V and J ends, which lost 5 bases and 1 base, there was a span of 5 bases. Germline V lookup: CDR1 KGHSH, CDR2 LQKENI. CDR3 DNA: TGTGCCAGCTCAGGCCAGAACACCGGGGAGCTGTTTTTT. Translated, it gives CASSGQNTGELFF.

This sequence joins TRBV6-6 and TRBJ2-6; possible D gene TRBD1, 6 bases. Trimming took 4 bases from V and 2 from J, leaving 9 bases between them. The V gene's germline CDR1 is MNHNY and CDR2 SVGAGI (reference sequence). This CDR3 is 15 amino acids long. In DNA, the CDR3 is TGTGCCAGCAGTTCCCCAGGGGCTGGGGCCAACGTCCTGACTTTC. Its translation is CASSSPGAGANVLTF.

This clone was picked up a small number of times. Other nucleotide sequences from this sample produce the same CDR3. J is TRBJ2-2 and V is TRBV10-3, with TRBD1 as a possible D gene (6 bases). Germline V gives CDR1 ENHRY, CDR2 SYGVKD. V was pared by 0 bases and J by 5 bases, with 7 bases between. The CDR3 spans 14 residues. As DNA, the CDR3 is TGTGCCATCAGTGAGTCAAGGGGGACCGGGGAGCTGTTTTTT. This translates into CAISESRGTGELFF.

The chain uses TRBV6-5 and TRBJ1-1; possibly TRBD1 for D (6 bases). The germline gives CDR1 MNHEY, CDR2 SVGAGI. The CDR3 contains 14 residues. V lost 6 bases and J lost 4, with 15 bases in between. CDR3 amino acids: CASRLQGLGTEAFF. CDR3 bases: TGTGCCAGCAGGTTACAGGGATTGGGCACTGAAGCTTTCTTT.

The J gene is TRBJ2-1, the V gene TRBV4-1; 9 bases map to TRBD2. V shed 6 bases, J shed 8 bases, and the junction held 11 bases outside the gene matches. CDR1 MGHRA and CDR2 YSYEKL come from the germline V gene. The CDR3 consists of 15 residues. For the CDR3, the DNA is TGCGCCAGCAGACGGGGCAGCGGGGGGTCGGATGAGCAGTTCTTC. This translates into CASRRGSGGSDEQFF.

The chain carries TRBV5-6 and TRBJ1-3, with D hard to call. CDR3 length equals 13 residues. Trimming took 5 bases from V and 3 from J, leaving 9 bases between them. The V gene's germline CDR1 is SGHDT and CDR2 YYEEEE. The CDR3 sequence: CASRFTGGNTIYF. CDR3 DNA sequence: TGTGCCAGCAGATTCACGGGTGGAAACACCATATATTTT.

The V call is TRBV7-9, the J call TRBJ1-1; TRBD1 matches at 8 bases. Trimming took 4 bases from V and 2 from J; bases not matched to a gene: 12. Germline CDR1 SEHNR, CDR2 FQNEAQ (reference sequence). This CDR3 is built from 17 residues. The CDR3 DNA sequence: TGTGCCAGCAGCTCCGGACAGGGAATTCGGAATAACACTGAAGCTTTCTTT. This encodes CASSSGQGIRNNTEAFF.

The J gene is TRBJ1-6, the V gene TRBV30; TRBD1 is a possible D gene (6 bases). This CDR3 region has 14 residues. V was cut by 1 base and J by 10 bases, with 14 bases left in between. Germline assignment: CDR1 GTSNPN and CDR2 SVGIG (reference sequence). The CDR3 DNA reads TGTGCCTGGAGTGGTGGGGGCGAGGGCTCACCCCTCCACTTT. This translates into CAWSGGGEGSPLHF.